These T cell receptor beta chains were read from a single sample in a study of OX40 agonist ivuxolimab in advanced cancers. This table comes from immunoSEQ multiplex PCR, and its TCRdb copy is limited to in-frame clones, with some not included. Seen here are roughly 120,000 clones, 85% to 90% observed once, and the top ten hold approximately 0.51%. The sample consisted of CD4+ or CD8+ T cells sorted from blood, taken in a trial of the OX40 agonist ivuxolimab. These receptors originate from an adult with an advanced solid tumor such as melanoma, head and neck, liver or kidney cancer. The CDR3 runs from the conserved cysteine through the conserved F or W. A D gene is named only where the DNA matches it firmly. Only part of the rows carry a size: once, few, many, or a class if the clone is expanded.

CDR3aa: CASINRGKISSQPQHF
CDR3nt: TGTGCCAGTATTAACAGGGGGAAAATATCGAGTCAGCCCCAGCATTTT
abundance: .
j_gene: TRBJ1-5
v_gene: TRBV19
d_gene: TRBD1

CDR3aa: CASSLYQETQYF
CDR3nt: TGTGCCAGCAGTTTATATCAGGAGACACAGTACTTC
abundance: .
j_gene: TRBJ2-7
v_gene: TRBV28
d_gene: .

CDR3aa: CASSLGLAARGAFF
CDR3nt: TGCGCCAGCAGCTTGGGCTTAGCTGCTCGGGGCGCTTTCTTT
abundance: .
j_gene: TRBJ1-1
v_gene: TRBV5-1
d_gene: .

CDR3aa: CAISETTNTGELFF
CDR3nt: TGTGCCATCAGTGAGACGACGAACACCGGGGAGCTGTTTTTT
abundance: .
j_gene: TRBJ2-2
v_gene: TRBV10-3
d_gene: .

CDR3aa: CASSIDSVWEKLFF
CDR3nt: TGTGCCAGCAGCATTGACAGCGTTTGGGAAAAACTGTTTTTT
abundance: .
j_gene: TRBJ1-4
v_gene: TRBV7-9
d_gene: .

CDR3aa: CAWKALGEKLFF
CDR3nt: TGTGCCTGGAAGGCTCTCGGGGAAAAACTGTTTTTT
abundance: .
j_gene: TRBJ1-4
v_gene: TRBV30
d_gene: .

CDR3aa: CAWGGQDNQPQHF
CDR3nt: TGTGCCTGGGGCGGACAGGACAATCAGCCCCAGCATTTT
abundance: .
j_gene: TRBJ1-5
v_gene: TRBV30
d_gene: TRBD1

CDR3aa: CASSLGGLRETQYF
CDR3nt: TGTGCCAGCAGCTTAGGTGGCCTCAGAGAGACCCAGTACTTC
abundance: .
j_gene: TRBJ2-5
v_gene: TRBV7-2
d_gene: .

CDR3aa: CASSVEGYSNQPQHF
CDR3nt: TGTGCCAGCAGCGTAGAAGGGTATAGCAATCAGCCCCAGCATTTT
abundance: .
j_gene: TRBJ1-5
v_gene: TRBV9
d_gene: .

CDR3aa: CASSLGVDQPQHF
CDR3nt: TGCGCCAGCAGCTTGGGAGTCGATCAGCCCCAGCATTTT
abundance: .
j_gene: TRBJ1-5
v_gene: TRBV5-1
d_gene: .

CDR3aa: CASSYSTDSGNTIYF
CDR3nt: TGTGCCAGCAGTTACTCTACAGACTCTGGAAACACCATATATTTT
abundance: .
j_gene: TRBJ1-3
v_gene: TRBV6-5
d_gene: .

CDR3aa: CASSFVGDEKLFF
CDR3nt: TGTGCCAGCAGCTTTGTGGGGGATGAAAAACTGTTTTTT
abundance: .
j_gene: TRBJ1-4
v_gene: TRBV11-2
d_gene: .

CDR3aa: CASSTQGGVYNEQFF
CDR3nt: TGTGCCAGCAGCACCCAAGGAGGGGTCTACAATGAGCAGTTCTTC
abundance: .
j_gene: TRBJ2-1
v_gene: TRBV9
d_gene: .

CDR3aa: CASSQTLKGQETQYF
CDR3nt: TGTGCCAGTAGTCAAACCCTGAAGGGCCAAGAGACCCAGTACTTC
abundance: .
j_gene: TRBJ2-5
v_gene: TRBV19
d_gene: .

CDR3aa: CASSLADNTQYF
CDR3nt: TGTGCCAGCAGCTTAGCGGACAATACGCAGTATTTT
abundance: .
j_gene: TRBJ2-3
v_gene: TRBV7-8
d_gene: .

CDR3aa: CASSLGGGSTDTQYF
CDR3nt: TGTGCCAGCAGTTTAGGTGGGGGAAGTACAGATACGCAGTATTTT
abundance: .
j_gene: TRBJ2-3
v_gene: TRBV27
d_gene: .

CDR3aa: CASSVDRGNTGELFF
CDR3nt: TGTGCCAGTAGTGTGGACAGGGGGAACACCGGGGAGCTGTTTTTT
abundance: .
j_gene: TRBJ2-2
v_gene: TRBV19
d_gene: TRBD1

CDR3aa: CASIKGGGSYEQYF
CDR3nt: TGTGCCAGCATTAAAGGAGGCGGCTCCTACGAGCAGTACTTC
abundance: .
j_gene: TRBJ2-7
v_gene: TRBV2
d_gene: .

CDR3aa: CASRTPKGPTYEQYF
CDR3nt: TGTGCCAGCAGAACTCCGAAGGGCCCAACCTACGAGCAGTACTTC
abundance: .
j_gene: TRBJ2-7
v_gene: TRBV25-1
d_gene: .

CDR3aa: CASSFAPSYEQYF
CDR3nt: TGTGCCAGCAGCTTCGCGCCCTCCTACGAGCAGTACTTC
abundance: .
j_gene: TRBJ2-7
v_gene: TRBV7-2
d_gene: .

CDR3aa: CASSLFTNTPYEQYF
CDR3nt: TGTGCCAGCAGCTTGTTTACGAATACACCCTACGAGCAGTACTTC
abundance: .
j_gene: TRBJ2-7
v_gene: TRBV5-5
d_gene: .

CDR3aa: CASRRGGRLAKNIQYF
CDR3nt: TGTGCAAGTCGCCGGGGCGGTCGCCTAGCCAAAAACATTCAGTACTTC
abundance: .
j_gene: TRBJ2-4
v_gene: TRBV12-2
d_gene: .

CDR3aa: CASSYLPGSNQPQHF
CDR3nt: TGTGCCAGCAGTTACCTCCCCGGCAGCAATCAGCCCCAGCATTTT
abundance: .
j_gene: TRBJ1-5
v_gene: TRBV28
d_gene: .

CDR3aa: CASSKSYGEETQYF
CDR3nt: TGTGCCAGTAGTAAGTCATACGGGGAAGAGACCCAGTACTTC
abundance: .
j_gene: TRBJ2-5
v_gene: TRBV19
d_gene: .

CDR3aa: CASSLMGPDRGGYEQYF
CDR3nt: TGTGCCAGCTCACTAATGGGTCCGGACAGGGGGGGCTACGAGCAGTACTTC
abundance: .
j_gene: TRBJ2-7
v_gene: TRBV18
d_gene: TRBD1

CDR3aa: CASSQDKHDPETQYF
CDR3nt: TGCGCCAGCAGCCAAGATAAGCACGACCCGGAGACCCAGTACTTC
abundance: .
j_gene: TRBJ2-5
v_gene: TRBV4-3
d_gene: .

CDR3aa: CSVAPQGGDIQYF
CDR3nt: TGCAGCGTTGCCCCTCAGGGAGGGGACATTCAGTACTTC
abundance: .
j_gene: TRBJ2-4
v_gene: TRBV29-1
d_gene: TRBD2

CDR3aa: CASSLQGAFTGELFF
CDR3nt: TGTGCCAGCAGCTTGCAGGGGGCGTTCACCGGGGAGCTGTTTTTT
abundance: .
j_gene: TRBJ2-2
v_gene: TRBV5-6
d_gene: TRBD1

CDR3aa: CASSQDFGGLTEAFF
CDR3nt: TGCGCCAGCAGCCAGGACTTCGGAGGACTCACTGAAGCTTTCTTT
abundance: once
j_gene: TRBJ1-1
v_gene: TRBV4-1
d_gene: .

CDR3aa: CASWVARDDYGYTF
CDR3nt: TGTGCCAGCTGGGTGGCCAGGGATGACTATGGCTACACCTTC
abundance: .
j_gene: TRBJ1-2
v_gene: TRBV28
d_gene: .

CDR3aa: CASSQGRGINNEQFF
CDR3nt: TGCGCCAGCAGCCAGGGTAGGGGTATCAACAATGAGCAGTTCTTC
abundance: once
j_gene: TRBJ2-1
v_gene: TRBV4-1
d_gene: .

CDR3aa: CASSPVGVNNEQFF
CDR3nt: TGTGCCAGCAGCCCCGTGGGGGTCAACAATGAGCAGTTCTTC
abundance: .
j_gene: TRBJ2-1
v_gene: TRBV11-3
d_gene: .

CDR3aa: CASRQSSYEQYF
CDR3nt: TGTGCCAGCCGGCAGAGCTCCTACGAGCAGTACTTC
abundance: .
j_gene: TRBJ2-7
v_gene: TRBV28
d_gene: .

CDR3aa: CASSRQAGGTQETQYF
CDR3nt: TGTGCCAGCAGCCGACAGGCGGGGGGGACCCAAGAGACCCAGTACTTC
abundance: .
j_gene: TRBJ2-5
v_gene: TRBV7-2
d_gene: TRBD2

CDR3aa: CASSLAGEGHAKNIQYF
CDR3nt: TGTGCCAGCAGCTTAGCGGGGGAGGGACACGCCAAAAACATTCAGTACTTC
abundance: .
j_gene: TRBJ2-4
v_gene: TRBV7-9
d_gene: .

CDR3aa: CASSLAIWGDGYTF
CDR3nt: TGTGCCAGCAGCTTAGCGATTTGGGGAGATGGCTACACCTTC
abundance: .
j_gene: TRBJ1-2
v_gene: TRBV7-9
d_gene: .